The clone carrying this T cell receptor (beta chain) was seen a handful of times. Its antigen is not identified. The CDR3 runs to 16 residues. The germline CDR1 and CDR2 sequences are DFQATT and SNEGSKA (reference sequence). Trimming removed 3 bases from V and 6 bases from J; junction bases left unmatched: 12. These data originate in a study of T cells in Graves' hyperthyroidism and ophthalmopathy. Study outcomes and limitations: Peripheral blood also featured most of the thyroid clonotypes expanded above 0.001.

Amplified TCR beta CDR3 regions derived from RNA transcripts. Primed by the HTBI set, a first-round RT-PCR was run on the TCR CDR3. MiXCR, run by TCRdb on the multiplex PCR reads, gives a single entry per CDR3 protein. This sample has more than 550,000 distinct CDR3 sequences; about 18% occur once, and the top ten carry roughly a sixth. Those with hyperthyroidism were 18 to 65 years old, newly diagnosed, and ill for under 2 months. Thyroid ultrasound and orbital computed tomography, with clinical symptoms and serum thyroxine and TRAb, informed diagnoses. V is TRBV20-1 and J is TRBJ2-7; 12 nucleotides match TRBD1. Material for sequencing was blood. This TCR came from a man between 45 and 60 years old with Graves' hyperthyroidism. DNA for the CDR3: TGCAGTGCTAGTCCCCCCCCGGGACAGGGGGCTAGCGAGCAGTACTTC. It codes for CSASPPPGQGASEQYF.